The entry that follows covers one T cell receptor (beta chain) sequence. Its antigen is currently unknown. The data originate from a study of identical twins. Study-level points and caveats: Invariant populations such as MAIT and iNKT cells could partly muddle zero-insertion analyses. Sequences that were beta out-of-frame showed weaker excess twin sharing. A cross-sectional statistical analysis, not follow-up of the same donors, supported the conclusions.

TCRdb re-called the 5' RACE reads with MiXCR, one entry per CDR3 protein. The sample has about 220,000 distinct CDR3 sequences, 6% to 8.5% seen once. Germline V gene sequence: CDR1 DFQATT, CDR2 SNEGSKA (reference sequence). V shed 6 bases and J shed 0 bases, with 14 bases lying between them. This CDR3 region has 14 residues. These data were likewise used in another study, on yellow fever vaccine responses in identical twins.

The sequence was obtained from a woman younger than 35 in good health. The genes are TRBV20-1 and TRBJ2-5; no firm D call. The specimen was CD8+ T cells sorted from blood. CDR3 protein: CSAHPVRYQETQYF. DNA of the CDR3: TGCAGTGCCCACCCTGTGCGGTACCAAGAGACCCAGTACTTC.